This entry concerns a single TCR beta chain. This clone's antigen is unknown. No base quality information exists; no much larger clone differs at one position. This entry is derived from a study of CD8 T cells in Susac syndrome (dated by TCRdb to about 2019). Background for the entire study: Whether CD8+ T cell activation and differentiation in Susac syndrome was antigen driven was tested using repertoire sequencing. What the research found in general, with its limitations: The number of individuals in the TCR sequencing and HLA analysis was acknowledged as relatively small.

From the cysteine up to the phenylalanine, the CDR3 has a length of 12 residues. Only the CDR3 region is kept as DNA, spanning 36 bases read in frame from base 1. According to the germline V gene (reference sequence), CDR1 reads DFQATT and CDR2 reads SNEGSKA. Trimming removed 5 bases from V and 7 bases from J, leaving 14 bases between the germline ends. High-throughput TCR beta sequencing profiled peripheral blood CD8+ and CD4+ T cells from healthy donors, Susac syndrome patients and multiple sclerosis patients. The healthy donors served as controls matched for age and sex. Bulk CD8+ and CD4+ T cells were purified by magnetic negative isolation, while CD8+ TEMRA cells were enriched using FACS. Blood was collected in EDTA tubes and processed within 24 hours, with PBMCs isolated through density gradient centrifugation. PBMCs intended for TCR sequencing were cryopreserved in liquid nitrogen and were subsequently thawed in a 37 degrees C water bath. A purity of at least 90% was achieved for sorted or isolated CD4+, CD8+ and CD8+ TEMRA cells.

RNA was extracted with the RNeasy kit and 0.5 to 1 ug was reverse transcribed using random hexamers. TCR beta CDR3 regions were amplified with the immunoSEQ multiplex PCR assay covering 54 Vbeta and 13 Jbeta segments. PCR amplification bias was corrected using a synthetic template baseline for primer optimization and computational correction. The original pipeline was this. Reads were annotated to V, D and J genes according to IMGT and were analyzed with immunoSEQ Analyzer, with only productive sequences retained. Clonality was calculated as one minus the Shannon entropy normalized by log2 of the number of productive unique sequences. For each patient and control, public and private clones were evaluated among the 100 most prevalent clones. Clones were defined as Susac-specific when absent from the healthy and MS cohorts, from 1,000 to 1,100 published viral clones and from other ImmuneACCESS disease sequences. The public reads were run again by TCRdb, first through fastp at Q25 and then through MiXCR, and only productive beta chains were kept. CDR3 protein duplicates are merged, each entry listing the most common genes and DNA. In this record, the V and J calls reflect TCRdb's handling and not the investigators' own analysis. This sample comprises under 200,000 distinct CDR3 sequences, over 85% of them detected only once. The ten largest clones represent about 0.095% of the sample.

In this chain, TRBV20-1 is recombined with TRBJ2-5, with the identity of the D gene unclear. Sequencing was performed on CD4+ T cells from PBMCs. This clonotype was sampled from a human donor in good health. The nucleotide sequence reads as follows: TGCAGTGCTGTAGGAGAGGTTGGGACCCAGTACTTC. It encodes CSAVGEVGTQYF.